The entry below describes one T cell receptor beta chain. The antigen is unknown. V was clipped by 4 bases and J by 10 bases; unmatched bases: 15. The CDR3 runs to 16 residues. Germline V gene lookup returns CDR1 SGHVS and CDR2 FNYEAQ. In the PCR, 60 Vbeta and 13 Jbeta primers were used. Generated by immunoSEQ multiplex PCR, the TCRdb table keeps only in-frame clones and is missing some. Of about 120,000 clones listed, roughly 80% are singletons. These data belong to a study of cytomegalovirus exposure and HLA in healthy donors. Findings and limits, study-wide: CMV serostatus was the only recorded immune exposure for donors.

The chain has TRBV7-6 and TRBJ2-1, with TRBD1 matching over 8 bases. Specimen: PBMCs. This receptor was identified in a man aged 25 to 45 in good health and CMV-seropositive. CDR3 DNA sequence: TGTGCCAGCAGCTCCCTGAGGACAGGGCGAACGGACGAGCAGTTCTTC. It encodes CASSSLRTGRTDEQFF.